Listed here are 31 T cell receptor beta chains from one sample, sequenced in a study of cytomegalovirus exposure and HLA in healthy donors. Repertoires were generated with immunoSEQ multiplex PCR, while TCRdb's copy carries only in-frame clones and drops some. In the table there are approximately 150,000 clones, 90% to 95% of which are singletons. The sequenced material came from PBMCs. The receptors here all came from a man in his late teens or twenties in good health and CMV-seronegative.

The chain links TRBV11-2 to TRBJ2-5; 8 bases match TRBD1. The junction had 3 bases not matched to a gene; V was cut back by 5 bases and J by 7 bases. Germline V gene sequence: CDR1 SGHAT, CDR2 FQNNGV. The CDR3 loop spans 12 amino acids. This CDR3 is CASSADRVTQYF. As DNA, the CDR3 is TGTGCCAGCAGCGCGGACAGGGTGACCCAGTACTTC.

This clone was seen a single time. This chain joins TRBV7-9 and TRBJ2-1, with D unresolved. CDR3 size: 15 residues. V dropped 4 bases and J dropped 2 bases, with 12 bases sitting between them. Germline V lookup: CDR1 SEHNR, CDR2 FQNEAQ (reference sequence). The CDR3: CASSSGDAAYNEQFF. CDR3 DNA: TGTGCCAGCAGCTCTGGAGACGCGGCCTACAATGAGCAGTTCTTC.

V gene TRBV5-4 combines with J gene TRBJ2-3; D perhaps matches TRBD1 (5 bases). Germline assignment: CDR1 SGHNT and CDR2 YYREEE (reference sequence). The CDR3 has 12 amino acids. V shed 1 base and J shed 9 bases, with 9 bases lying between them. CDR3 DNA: TGTGCCAGCAGCTTGTATCAGGGCACGCAGTATTTT. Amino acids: CASSLYQGTQYF.

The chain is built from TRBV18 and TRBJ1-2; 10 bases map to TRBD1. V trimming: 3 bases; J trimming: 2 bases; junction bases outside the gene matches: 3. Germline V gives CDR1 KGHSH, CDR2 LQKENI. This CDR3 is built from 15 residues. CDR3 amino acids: CASSPGQGINYGYTF. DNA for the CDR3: TGTGCCAGCTCACCGGGACAGGGGATCAACTATGGCTACACCTTC.

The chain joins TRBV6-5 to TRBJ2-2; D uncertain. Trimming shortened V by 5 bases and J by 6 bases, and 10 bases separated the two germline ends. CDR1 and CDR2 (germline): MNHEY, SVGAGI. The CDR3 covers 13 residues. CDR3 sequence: CASSQLVSGELFF. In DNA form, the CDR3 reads TGTGCCAGCAGTCAGCTAGTTTCCGGGGAGCTGTTTTTT.

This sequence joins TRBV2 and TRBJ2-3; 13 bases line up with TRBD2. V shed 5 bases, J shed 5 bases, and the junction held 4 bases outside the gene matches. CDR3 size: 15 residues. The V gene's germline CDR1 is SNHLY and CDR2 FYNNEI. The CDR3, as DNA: TGTGCCAGCAGTTTACTAGCGGGAGGGGGAGATACGCAGTATTTT. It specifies CASSLLAGGGDTQYF.

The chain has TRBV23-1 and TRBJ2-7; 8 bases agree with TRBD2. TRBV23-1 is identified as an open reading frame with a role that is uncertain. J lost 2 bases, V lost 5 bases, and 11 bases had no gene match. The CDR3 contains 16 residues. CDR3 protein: CASSTTSGGRTYEQYV. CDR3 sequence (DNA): TGCGCCAGCAGTACTACTAGCGGAGGGAGAACCTACGAGCAGTACGTC.

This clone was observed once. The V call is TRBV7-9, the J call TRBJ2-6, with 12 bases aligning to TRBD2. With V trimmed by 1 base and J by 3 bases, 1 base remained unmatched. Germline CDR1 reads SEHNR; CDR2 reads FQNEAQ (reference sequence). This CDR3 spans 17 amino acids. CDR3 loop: CASSLGLAGVGANVLTF. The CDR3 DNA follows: TGTGCCAGCAGCTTAGGACTAGCGGGAGTTGGGGCCAACGTCCTGACTTTC. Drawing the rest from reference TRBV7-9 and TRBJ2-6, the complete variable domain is DTGVSQNPRHKITKRGQNVTFRCDPISEHNRLYWYRQTLGQGPEFLTYFQNEAQLEKSRLLSDRFSAERPKGSFSTLEIQRTEQGDSAMYLCASSLGLAGVGANVLTFGAGSRLTVL.

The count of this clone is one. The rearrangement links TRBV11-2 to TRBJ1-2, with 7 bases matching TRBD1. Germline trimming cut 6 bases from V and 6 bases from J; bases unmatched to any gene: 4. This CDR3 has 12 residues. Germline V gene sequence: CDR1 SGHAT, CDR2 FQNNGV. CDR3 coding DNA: TGTGCCAGCAGGACAGGGTTGGATGGCTACACCTTC. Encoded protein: CASRTGLDGYTF.

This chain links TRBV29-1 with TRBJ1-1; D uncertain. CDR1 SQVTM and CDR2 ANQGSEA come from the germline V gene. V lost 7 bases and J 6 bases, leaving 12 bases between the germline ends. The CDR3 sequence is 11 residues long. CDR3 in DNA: TGCAGCGGGAGAGTCGGAGCTGAAGCTTTCTTT. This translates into CSGRVGAEAFF.

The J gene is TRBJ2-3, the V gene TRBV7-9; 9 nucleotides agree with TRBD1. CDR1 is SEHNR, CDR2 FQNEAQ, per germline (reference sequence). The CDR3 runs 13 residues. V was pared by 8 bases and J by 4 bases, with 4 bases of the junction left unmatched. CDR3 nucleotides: TGTGCCAGCTTACAGGGGGCCTCAGATACGCAGTATTTT. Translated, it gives CASLQGASDTQYF.

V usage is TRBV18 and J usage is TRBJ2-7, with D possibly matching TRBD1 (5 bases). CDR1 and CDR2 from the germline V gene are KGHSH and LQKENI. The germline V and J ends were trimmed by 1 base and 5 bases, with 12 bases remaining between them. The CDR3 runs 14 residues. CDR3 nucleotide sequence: TGTGCCAGCTCACCACTCCCAGGGTCCCACGAGCAGTACGTC. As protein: CASSPLPGSHEQYV.

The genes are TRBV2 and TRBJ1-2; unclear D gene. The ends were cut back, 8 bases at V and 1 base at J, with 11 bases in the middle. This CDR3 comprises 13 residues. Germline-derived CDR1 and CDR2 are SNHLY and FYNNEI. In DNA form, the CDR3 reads TGTGCCAGCGGTGCCCTAGGTAACTATGGCTACACCTTC. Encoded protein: CASGALGNYGYTF.

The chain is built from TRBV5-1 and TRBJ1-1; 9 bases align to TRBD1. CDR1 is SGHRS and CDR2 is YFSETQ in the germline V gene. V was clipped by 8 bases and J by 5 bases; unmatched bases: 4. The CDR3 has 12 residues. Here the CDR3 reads CASKQGATEAFF. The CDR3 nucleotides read TGCGCCAGTAAACAGGGGGCGACTGAAGCTTTCTTT.

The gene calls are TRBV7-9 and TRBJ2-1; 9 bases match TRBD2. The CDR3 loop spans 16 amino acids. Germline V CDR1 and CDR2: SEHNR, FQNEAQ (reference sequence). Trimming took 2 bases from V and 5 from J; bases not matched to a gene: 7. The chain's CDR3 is CASSLWGREGHNEQFF. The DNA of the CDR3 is TGTGCCAGCAGCTTATGGGGGCGGGAGGGCCACAATGAGCAGTTCTTC.

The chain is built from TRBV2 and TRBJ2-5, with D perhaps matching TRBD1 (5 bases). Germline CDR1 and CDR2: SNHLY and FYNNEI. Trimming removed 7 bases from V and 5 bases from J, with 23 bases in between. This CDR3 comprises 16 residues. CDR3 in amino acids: CASTVSSRVGRETQYF. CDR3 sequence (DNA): TGTGCCAGCACTGTTTCCAGTCGGGTGGGGCGGGAGACCCAGTACTTC.

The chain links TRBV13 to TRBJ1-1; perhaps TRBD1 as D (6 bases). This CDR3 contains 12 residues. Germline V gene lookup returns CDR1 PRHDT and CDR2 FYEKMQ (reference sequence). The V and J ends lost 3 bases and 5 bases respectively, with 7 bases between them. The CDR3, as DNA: TGTGCCAGCAGCTTGACAGGTACTGAAGCTTTCTTT. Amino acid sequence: CASSLTGTEAFF.

This CDR3 reads CASSQEEVAGRSETQYF. The CDR3 region has the DNA TGCGCCAGCAGCCAAGAGGAGGTAGCGGGACGGTCGGAGACCCAGTACTTC. The chain carries TRBV4-1 and TRBJ2-5; 8 positions match TRBD2. J was trimmed by 5 bases and V by 0 bases; bases with no gene match: 11. The length of the CDR3 is 17 residues. Germline V gene lookup returns CDR1 MGHRA and CDR2 YSYEKL.

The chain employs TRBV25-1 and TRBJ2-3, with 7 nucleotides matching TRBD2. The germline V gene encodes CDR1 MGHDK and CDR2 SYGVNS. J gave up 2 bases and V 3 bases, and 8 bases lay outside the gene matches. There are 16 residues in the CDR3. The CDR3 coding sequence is TGTGCCAGCAGTGATTGGCTAGCGGAAAACACAGATACGCAGTATTTT. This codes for CASSDWLAENTDTQYF.

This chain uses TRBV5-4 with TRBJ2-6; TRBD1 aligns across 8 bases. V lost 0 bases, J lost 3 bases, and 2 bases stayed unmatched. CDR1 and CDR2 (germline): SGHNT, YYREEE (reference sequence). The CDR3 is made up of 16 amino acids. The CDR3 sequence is CASSLARGLGANVLTF. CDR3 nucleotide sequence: TGTGCCAGCAGCTTGGCCAGGGGGCTTGGGGCCAACGTCCTGACTTTC. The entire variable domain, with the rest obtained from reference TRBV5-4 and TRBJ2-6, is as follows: ETGVTQSPTHLIKTRGQQVTLRCSSQSGHNTVSWYQQALGQGPQFIFQYYREEENGRGNFPPRFSGLQFPNYSSELNVNALELDDSALYLCASSLARGLGANVLTFGAGSRLTVL.

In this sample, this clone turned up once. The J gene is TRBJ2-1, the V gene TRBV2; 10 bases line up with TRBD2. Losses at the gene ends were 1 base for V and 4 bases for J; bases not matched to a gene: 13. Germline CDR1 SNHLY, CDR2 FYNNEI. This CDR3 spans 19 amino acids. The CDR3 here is CASSEDPVVAGGGYNEQFF. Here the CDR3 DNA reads TGTGCCAGCAGTGAAGACCCCGTGGTAGCGGGAGGAGGGTACAATGAGCAGTTCTTC.

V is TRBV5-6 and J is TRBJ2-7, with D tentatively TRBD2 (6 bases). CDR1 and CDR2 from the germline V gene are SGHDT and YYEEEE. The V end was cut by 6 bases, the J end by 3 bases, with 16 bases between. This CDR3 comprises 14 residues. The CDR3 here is CASTRRGSRYEQYV. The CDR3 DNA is TGTGCCAGCACCCGGAGGGGCAGCCGCTACGAGCAGTACGTC.

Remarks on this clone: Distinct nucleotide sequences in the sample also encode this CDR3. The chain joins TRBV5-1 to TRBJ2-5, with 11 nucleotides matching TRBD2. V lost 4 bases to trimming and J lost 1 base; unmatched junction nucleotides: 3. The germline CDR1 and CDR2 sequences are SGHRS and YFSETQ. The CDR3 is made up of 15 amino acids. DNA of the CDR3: TGCGCCAGCAGCCCCGGGACTAGCGGCCAAGAGACCCAGTACTTC. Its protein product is CASSPGTSGQETQYF.

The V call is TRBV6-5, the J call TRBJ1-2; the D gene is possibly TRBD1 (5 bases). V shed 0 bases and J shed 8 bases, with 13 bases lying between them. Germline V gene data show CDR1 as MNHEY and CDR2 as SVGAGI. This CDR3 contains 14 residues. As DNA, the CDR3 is TGTGCCAGCAGTTACTCGTTAGGGGCAGGGGGCTACACCTTC. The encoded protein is CASSYSLGAGGYTF.

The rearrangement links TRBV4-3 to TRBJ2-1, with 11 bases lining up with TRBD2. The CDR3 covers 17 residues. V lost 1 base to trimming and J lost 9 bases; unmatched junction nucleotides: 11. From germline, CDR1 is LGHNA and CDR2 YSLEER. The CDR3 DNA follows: TGCGCCAGCAGCCAAGGGGGGACTAGCGGCCCTTGGGGTGAGCAGTTCTTC. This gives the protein CASSQGGTSGPWGEQFF.

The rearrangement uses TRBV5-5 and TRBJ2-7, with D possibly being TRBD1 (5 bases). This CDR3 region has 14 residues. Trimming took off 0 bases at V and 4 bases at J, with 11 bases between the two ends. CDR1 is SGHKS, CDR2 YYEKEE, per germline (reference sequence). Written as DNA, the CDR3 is TGTGCCAGCAGCTTGGAGCCCAGGGCGTACGAGCAGTACGTC. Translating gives CASSLEPRAYEQYV.

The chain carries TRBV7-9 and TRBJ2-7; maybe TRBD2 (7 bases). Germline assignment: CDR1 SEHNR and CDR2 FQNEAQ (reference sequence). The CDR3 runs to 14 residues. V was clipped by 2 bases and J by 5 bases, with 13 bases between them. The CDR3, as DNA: TGTGCCAGCAGCTTAAGCGGGACAATCCACGAGCAGTACTTC. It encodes CASSLSGTIHEQYF.

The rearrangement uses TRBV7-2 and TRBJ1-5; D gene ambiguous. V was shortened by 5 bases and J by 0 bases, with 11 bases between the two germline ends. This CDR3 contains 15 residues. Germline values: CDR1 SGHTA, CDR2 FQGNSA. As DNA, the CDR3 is TGTGCCAGCAGCCCGTACGGGTATAGCAATCAGCCCCAGCATTTT. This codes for CASSPYGYSNQPQHF.

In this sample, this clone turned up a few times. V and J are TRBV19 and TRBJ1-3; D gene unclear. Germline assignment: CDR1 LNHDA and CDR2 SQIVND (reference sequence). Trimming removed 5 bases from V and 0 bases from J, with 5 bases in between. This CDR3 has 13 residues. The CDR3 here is CASSDTSGNTIYF. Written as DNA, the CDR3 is TGTGCCAGTAGTGACACCTCTGGAAACACCATATATTTT.

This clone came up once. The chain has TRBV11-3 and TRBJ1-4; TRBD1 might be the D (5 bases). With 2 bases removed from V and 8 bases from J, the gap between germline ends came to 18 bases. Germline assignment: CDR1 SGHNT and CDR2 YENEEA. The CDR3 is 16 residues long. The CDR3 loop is CASSLPWGDGKEKLFF. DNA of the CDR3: TGTGCCAGCAGCTTACCCTGGGGGGACGGGAAGGAAAAACTGTTTTTT.

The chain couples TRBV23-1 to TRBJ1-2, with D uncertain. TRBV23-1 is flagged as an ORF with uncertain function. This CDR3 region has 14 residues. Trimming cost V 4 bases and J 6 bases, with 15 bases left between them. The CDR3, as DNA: TGCGCCAGCAGTCGTACTCTGGTTATGAATGGCTACACCTTC. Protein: CASSRTLVMNGYTF.